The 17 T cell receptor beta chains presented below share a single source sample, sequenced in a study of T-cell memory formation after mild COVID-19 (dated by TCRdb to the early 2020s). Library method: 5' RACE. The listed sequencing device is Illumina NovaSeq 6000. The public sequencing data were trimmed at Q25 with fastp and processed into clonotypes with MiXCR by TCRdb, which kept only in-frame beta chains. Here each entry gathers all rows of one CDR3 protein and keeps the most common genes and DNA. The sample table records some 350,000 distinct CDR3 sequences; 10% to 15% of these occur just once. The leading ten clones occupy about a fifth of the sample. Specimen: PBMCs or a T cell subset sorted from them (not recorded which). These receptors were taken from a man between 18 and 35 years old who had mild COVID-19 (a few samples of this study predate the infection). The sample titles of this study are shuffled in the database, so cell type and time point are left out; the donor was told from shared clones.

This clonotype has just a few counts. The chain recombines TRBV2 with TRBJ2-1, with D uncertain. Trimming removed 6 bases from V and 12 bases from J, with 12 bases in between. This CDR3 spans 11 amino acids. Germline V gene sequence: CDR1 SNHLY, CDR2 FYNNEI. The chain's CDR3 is CASRGPPGQFF. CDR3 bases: TGTGCCAGCAGAGGACCTCCTGGGCAGTTCTTC.

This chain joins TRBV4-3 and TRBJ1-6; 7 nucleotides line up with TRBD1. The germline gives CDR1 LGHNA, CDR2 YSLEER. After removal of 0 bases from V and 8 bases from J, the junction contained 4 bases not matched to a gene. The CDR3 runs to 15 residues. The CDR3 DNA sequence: TGCGCCAGCAGCCAAGAAGGAACAGGGGATTCACCCCTCCACTTT. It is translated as CASSQEGTGDSPLHF.

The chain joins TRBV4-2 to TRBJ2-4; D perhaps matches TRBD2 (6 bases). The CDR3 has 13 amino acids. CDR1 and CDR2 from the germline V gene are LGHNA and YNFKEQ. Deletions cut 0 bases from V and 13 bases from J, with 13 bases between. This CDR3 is CASSQEEGILQYF. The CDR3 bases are TGTGCCAGCAGCCAAGAGGAGGGCATCCTGCAGTACTTC.

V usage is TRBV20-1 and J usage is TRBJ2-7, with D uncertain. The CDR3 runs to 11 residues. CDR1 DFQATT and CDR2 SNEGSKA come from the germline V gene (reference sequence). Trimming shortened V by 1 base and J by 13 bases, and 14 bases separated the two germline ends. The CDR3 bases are TGCAGTGCTAGAGGTTCACTACGGATTTACGTC. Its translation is CSARGSLRIYV.

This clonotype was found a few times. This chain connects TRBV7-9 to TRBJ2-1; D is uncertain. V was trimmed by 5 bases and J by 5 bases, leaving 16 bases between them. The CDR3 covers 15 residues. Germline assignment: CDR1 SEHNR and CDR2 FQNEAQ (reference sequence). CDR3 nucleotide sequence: TGTGCCAGCAGCCGACCGGGTTCATTGGACAATGAGCAGTTCTTC. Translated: CASSRPGSLDNEQFF.

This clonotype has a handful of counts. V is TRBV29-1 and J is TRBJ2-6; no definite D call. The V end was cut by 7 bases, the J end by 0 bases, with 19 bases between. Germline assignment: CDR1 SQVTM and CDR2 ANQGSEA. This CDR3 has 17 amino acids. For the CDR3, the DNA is TGCAGCGGCTTCGTGGGTATAGGTCCCTCTGGGGCCAACGTCCTGACTTTC. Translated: CSGFVGIGPSGANVLTF.

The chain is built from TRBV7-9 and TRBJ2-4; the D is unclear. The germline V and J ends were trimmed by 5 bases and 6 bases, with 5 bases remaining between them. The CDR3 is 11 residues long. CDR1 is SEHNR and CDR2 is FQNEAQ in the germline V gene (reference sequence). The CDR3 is CASSPTNIQYF. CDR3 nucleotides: TGTGCCAGCAGCCCAACAAACATTCAGTACTTC.

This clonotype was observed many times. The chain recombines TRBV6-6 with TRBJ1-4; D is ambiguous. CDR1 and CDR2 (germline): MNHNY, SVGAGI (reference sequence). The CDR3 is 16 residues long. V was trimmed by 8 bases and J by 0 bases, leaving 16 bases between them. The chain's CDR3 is CASHSNDGTTNEKLFF. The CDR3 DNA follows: TGTGCCAGCCATTCAAACGACGGCACAACTAATGAAAAACTGTTTTTT.

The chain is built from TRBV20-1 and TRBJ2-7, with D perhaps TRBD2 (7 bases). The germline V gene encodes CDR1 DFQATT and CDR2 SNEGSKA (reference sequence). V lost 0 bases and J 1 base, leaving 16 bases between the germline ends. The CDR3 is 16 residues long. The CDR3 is CSARDSRGAGSYEQYV. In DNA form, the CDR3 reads TGCAGTGCTAGAGATTCTCGGGGGGCCGGGTCCTACGAGCAGTACGTC.

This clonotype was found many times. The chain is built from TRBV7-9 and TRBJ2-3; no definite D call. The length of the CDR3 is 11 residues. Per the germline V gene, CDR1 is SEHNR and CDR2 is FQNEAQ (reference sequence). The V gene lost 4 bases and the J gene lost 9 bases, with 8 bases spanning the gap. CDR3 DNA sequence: TGTGCCAGCAGCTCCCCCCGCACGCAGTATTTT. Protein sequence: CASSSPRTQYF.

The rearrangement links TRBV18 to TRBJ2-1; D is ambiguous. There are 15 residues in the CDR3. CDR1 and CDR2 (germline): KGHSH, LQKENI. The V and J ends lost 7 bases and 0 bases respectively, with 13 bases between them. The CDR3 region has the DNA TGTGCCAGCTTACTCTCTCCGAGCTCCTACAATGAGCAGTTCTTC. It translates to CASLLSPSSYNEQFF.

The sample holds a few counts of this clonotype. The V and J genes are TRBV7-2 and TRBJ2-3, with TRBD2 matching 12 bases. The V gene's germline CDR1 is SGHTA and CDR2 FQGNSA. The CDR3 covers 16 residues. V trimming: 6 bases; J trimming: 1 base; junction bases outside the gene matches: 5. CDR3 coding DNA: TGTGCCAGCAGGCCAAGACTAGCGGGGGGCACAGATACGCAGTATTTT. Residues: CASRPRLAGGTDTQYF.

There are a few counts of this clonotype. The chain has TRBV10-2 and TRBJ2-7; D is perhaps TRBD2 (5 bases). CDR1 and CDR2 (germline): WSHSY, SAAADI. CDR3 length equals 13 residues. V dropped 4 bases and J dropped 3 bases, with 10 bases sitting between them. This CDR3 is CASSAGGHYEQYV. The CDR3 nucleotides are TGCGCCAGCAGTGCCGGCGGGCACTACGAGCAGTACGTC.

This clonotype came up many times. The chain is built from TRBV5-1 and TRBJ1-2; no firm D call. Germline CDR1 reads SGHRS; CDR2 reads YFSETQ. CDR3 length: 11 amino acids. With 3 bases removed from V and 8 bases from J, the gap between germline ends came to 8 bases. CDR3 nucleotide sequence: TGCGCCAGCAGCTCGGGATTCGGCTACACCTTC. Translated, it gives CASSSGFGYTF.

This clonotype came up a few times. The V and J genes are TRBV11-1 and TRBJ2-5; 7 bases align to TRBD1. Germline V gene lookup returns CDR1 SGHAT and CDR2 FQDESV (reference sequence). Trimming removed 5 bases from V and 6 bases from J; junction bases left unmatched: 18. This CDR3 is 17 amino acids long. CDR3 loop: CASSPPSGTVTLKTQYF. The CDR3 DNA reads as TGTGCCAGCAGCCCGCCGTCGGGGACAGTAACCTTGAAGACCCAGTACTTC.

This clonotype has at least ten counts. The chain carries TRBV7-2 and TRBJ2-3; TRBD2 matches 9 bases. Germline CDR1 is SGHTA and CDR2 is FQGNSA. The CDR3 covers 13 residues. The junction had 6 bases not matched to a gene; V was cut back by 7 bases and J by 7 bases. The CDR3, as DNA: TGTGCCAGCACCGCTGGACTAGCGTATACGCAGTATTTT. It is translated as CASTAGLAYTQYF.

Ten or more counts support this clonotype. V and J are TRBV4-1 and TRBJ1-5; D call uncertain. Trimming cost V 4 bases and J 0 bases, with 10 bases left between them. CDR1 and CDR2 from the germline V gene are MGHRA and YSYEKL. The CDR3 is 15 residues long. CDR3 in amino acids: CASSPRAVSNQPQHF. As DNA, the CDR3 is TGCGCCAGCAGCCCCCGGGCCGTTAGCAATCAGCCCCAGCATTTT.